This is a list of T cell receptor beta chains from one sample in a study of blood T cell repertoires in COVID-19. TCRdb's copy holds only in-frame clones and misses some; the assay was immunoSEQ multiplex PCR. The data show about 54,000 clones, more than 75% seen once. Input material: peripheral blood. The origin of the receptors is a middle-aged man with active COVID-19. CDR3s include the opening cysteine and the closing phenylalanine or tryptophan. D genes are given only for firm matches. Some rows have no size entry. The others give once, few or many, or a class for an expanded clone.

v_call,d_call,clone_size,j_call,cdr3_nt,cdr3_aa
TRBV24-1,-,-,TRBJ2-3,TGTGCCACCCAGCCATGGGAAGGGACTGCAGATACGCAGTATTTT,CATQPWEGTADTQYF
TRBV7-2,-,-,TRBJ1-2,TGTGCCAGCAGCTCACCGAGTGGAGGGTTCTATGGCTACACCTTC,CASSSPSGGFYGYTF
TRBV6-5,-,-,TRBJ2-1,TGTGCCAGCACCATTTCCGCAGGGGGGATAAATGAGCAGTTCTTC,CASTISAGGINEQFF
TRBV5-1,-,-,TRBJ2-7,TGCGCCAGTGAACACAGGGAGAGCGAGCAGTACTTC,CASEHRESEQYF
TRBV18,-,few,TRBJ1-2,TGTGCCAGCTCACCACGAACAGCAAGTGGCTACACCTTC,CASSPRTASGYTF
TRBV19,TRBD2,-,TRBJ2-3,TGTGCCAGTACCGGGGGGACTAGCGGAGTAGATACGCAGTATTTT,CASTGGTSGVDTQYF
TRBV5-4,TRBD2,-,TRBJ2-1,TGTGCCAGCAGCGCAAGCGGGGGTTTATACAATGAGCAGTTCTTC,CASSASGGLYNEQFF
TRBV19,TRBD2,-,TRBJ2-7,TGTGCCAGTAGTAGCGCTAGCGGGGGAGATGACGAGCAGTACTTC,CASSSASGGDDEQYF
TRBV5-8,TRBD2,-,TRBJ2-3,TGTGCCAGCAGCTTGAGTCTTCTAGCGGGGGGCAAACGAGATACGCAGTATTTT,CASSLSLLAGGKRDTQYF
TRBV7-2,-,-,TRBJ2-6,TGTGCCAGCAGCTTGGGGGCTCTTGGGGCCAACGTCCTGACTTTC,CASSLGALGANVLTF
TRBV19,-,once,TRBJ1-3,TGTGCCAGTATTGAACCGGGAGCCCCTCGGGGGACCATATATTTT,CASIEPGAPRGTIYF
TRBV9,-,-,TRBJ2-1,TGTGCCAGCAGCCCCTCCGAGTTGCATGAGCAGTTCTTC,CASSPSELHEQFF
TRBV7-2,TRBD1,-,TRBJ2-5,TGTGCCAGCAGCCCGGACAGGGGGAGAGAGACCCAGTACTTC,CASSPDRGRETQYF
TRBV18,TRBD1,-,TRBJ2-2,TGTGCCAGCTCACCGGGACAGGGGGCTTCAACCGGGGAGCTGTTTTTT,CASSPGQGASTGELFF
TRBV2,-,-,TRBJ2-5,TGTGCCAGCAGTGACGGGTCCCAGTACTTC,CASSDGSQYF
TRBV5-4,-,once,TRBJ2-2,TGTGCCAGCAGCTCGGGTGGAGCCGTGGGCACCGGGGAGCTGTTTTTT,CASSSGGAVGTGELFF
TRBV5-4,-,-,TRBJ1-6,TGTGCCAGCAGCTTGGCCAGTGATAATTCACCCCTCCACTTT,CASSLASDNSPLHF
TRBV19,-,once,TRBJ1-2,TGTGCCAGTCTCGCGGAGTCCTCCCGGCACTATGGCTACACCTTC,CASLAESSRHYGYTF
TRBV5-3,-,-,TRBJ1-2,TGTGCCAGAAGCTTGCGACAAGACCCGTCCTATGGCTACACCTTC,CARSLRQDPSYGYTF
TRBV28,-,-,TRBJ1-5,TGTGCCAGCAGTCGGGGGGCGGGGGGAAGACAGCCCCAGCATTTT,CASSRGAGGRQPQHF
TRBV6-5,-,-,TRBJ1-2,TGTGCCAGCAGTTACTCTAACAGGGCGTCTGGCTACACCTTC,CASSYSNRASGYTF
TRBV7-2,-,-,TRBJ1-2,TGTGCCAGCAGCTTAGGTACTCAGGGATTTGGTGGAGGCTACACCTTC,CASSLGTQGFGGGYTF
TRBV18,TRBD1,-,TRBJ1-5,TGTGCCAGCTCACCACGGACAGGGGCCGATCAGCCCCAGCATTTT,CASSPRTGADQPQHF
TRBV6-1,-,-,TRBJ2-3,TGTGCCAGCAGTGACGGAGCGGCACAGGGGAGGAGGTTCACAGATACGCAGTATTTT,CASSDGAAQGRRFTDTQYF
TRBV19,-,-,TRBJ2-1,TGTGCCAGTAGTATAGATCTGGGCAGGGGATTAGGCAATGAGCAGTTCTTC,CASSIDLGRGLGNEQFF
TRBV30,TRBD1,-,TRBJ1-6,TGTGCCTGGAGTTCAGGGGGTGGGTCACCCCTCCACTTT,CAWSSGGGSPLHF
TRBV5-1,TRBD1,-,TRBJ2-5,TGCGCCAGCAGCACGCCCCTGACAGGGAATCCCCAAGAGACCCAGTACTTC,CASSTPLTGNPQETQYF
TRBV11-2,TRBD1,once,TRBJ2-1,TGTGCCAGCAGCTCCCGACAGGGTTACAATGAGCAGTTCTTC,CASSSRQGYNEQFF
TRBV10-3,TRBD1,-,TRBJ2-3,TGTGCCATCAGTGAGTCGACAGGGTCAGATACGCAGTATTTT,CAISESTGSDTQYF
TRBV2,-,-,TRBJ1-4,TGTGCCAGCAGTGAACGTCGGGGGGGGGATGAAAAACTGTTTTTT,CASSERRGGDEKLFF
TRBV4-1,-,-,TRBJ1-5,TGCGCCAGCAGCCAAGAGCCCAGTAATCAGCCCCAGCATTTT,CASSQEPSNQPQHF
TRBV6-1,-,-,TRBJ1-6,TGTGCCAGCAGTGACAGGGGTCGGAAAAATTCACCCCTCCACTTT,CASSDRGRKNSPLHF
TRBV19,TRBD1,once,TRBJ1-5,TGTGCCAGTAGTCCGGGACAGGGGGTTATGCCCCAGCATTTT,CASSPGQGVMPQHF
TRBV19,TRBD2,-,TRBJ2-7,TGTGCCAGTAGTATGAAGGCTAGCGGGGGTACCGAGCAGTACTTC,CASSMKASGGTEQYF
TRBV27,-,-,TRBJ1-1,TGTGCCAGCAGTAGCCCCCGGGGGGGCAGGGCTTATCCAACTGAAGCTTTCTTT,CASSSPRGGRAYPTEAFF
TRBV9,TRBD1,-,TRBJ2-3,TGTGCCAGCAGCGTGGGATTGGGACAGGGGGAGGATACGCAGTATTTT,CASSVGLGQGEDTQYF
TRBV9,-,-,TRBJ2-3,TGTGCCAGCAGCGTAGATATCCGGAGGGCGCAGTATTTT,CASSVDIRRAQYF
TRBV28,TRBD2,-,TRBJ2-1,TGTGCCAGCAGGCCCGGGACTAGTAATTTAGATGAGCAGTTCTTC,CASRPGTSNLDEQFF
TRBV7-8,TRBD1,few,TRBJ2-7,TGTGCCAGCAGCTTAAGGGGACAGGGAAGTGCCTCAGGCGAGCAGTACTTC,CASSLRGQGSASGEQYF
TRBV29-1,-,-,TRBJ2-5,TGCAGCGTTGAGAGGGCCGGAGAGACCCAGTACTTC,CSVERAGETQYF
TRBV10-3,TRBD1,-,TRBJ2-1,TGTGCCATCACGGACAGGGACAGCAATGAGCAGTTCTTC,CAITDRDSNEQFF
TRBV5-4,TRBD1,-,TRBJ1-2,TGTGCCAGCAGCTCGGGACAGGGGGAAAGTGGCTACACCTTC,CASSSGQGESGYTF
TRBV6-5,-,-,TRBJ2-7,TGTGCCAGCAGTCCACTGGGGGGGGCGTTAAACGAGCAGTACTTC,CASSPLGGALNEQYF
TRBV3-1/TRBV3-2,-,-,TRBJ1-1,TGTGCCAGCAGCACCACAGGGTTGGCCACTGAAGCTTTCTTT,CASSTTGLATEAFF
TRBV3-1/TRBV3-2,TRBD2,-,TRBJ2-7,TGTGCCAGCAGTCTCTATGGTAGCGGGAGGCGGGGGGGCTCCTACGAGCAGTACTTC,CASSLYGSGRRGGSYEQYF
TRBV30,TRBD1,-,TRBJ2-2,TGTGCCTGGAGTTCTGGGACAGTCACCGGGGAGCTGTTTTTT,CAWSSGTVTGELFF
TRBV6-5,TRBD1,-,TRBJ1-1,TGTGCCAGCAGTCATGACAGGGCTCCTGAAGCTTTCTTT,CASSHDRAPEAFF
TRBV4-1,-,-,TRBJ1-1,TGCGCCAGCAGCCAAGATAGGGCAGGGGATAAGGACACTGAAGCTTTCTTT,CASSQDRAGDKDTEAFF
TRBV29-1,-,-,TRBJ1-1,TGCAGCAGTACTACGGGGGGGCCCACTGAAGCTTTCTTT,CSSTTGGPTEAFF
TRBV11-1,TRBD2,-,TRBJ2-7,TGTGCCAGCAGCCAGATAGCGGGGGGTCCATACGAGCAGTACTTC,CASSQIAGGPYEQYF
TRBV7-2,-,-,TRBJ1-2,TGTGCCAGCAGCTTATCACCAGGGGTGGGGATCTATGGCTACACCTTC,CASSLSPGVGIYGYTF
TRBV5-6,-,-,TRBJ1-2,TGTGCCAGCAGCGTCGAGGGAGGCTATGGCTACACCTTC,CASSVEGGYGYTF
TRBV5-6,TRBD2,-,TRBJ2-1,TGTGCCAGCAGTCCCGGGACTAGCGGGTTTTATGAGCAGTTCTTC,CASSPGTSGFYEQFF
TRBV4-1,-,few,TRBJ1-2,TGCGCCAGCAGCCAAGATGTCAGGGTACCCTATGGCTACACCTTC,CASSQDVRVPYGYTF
TRBV6-2/TRBV6-3,TRBD1,once,TRBJ1-1,TGTGCCAGCAGTTACTCAGTAGGGGACAGGGGCATACCGAACACTGAAGCTTTCTTT,CASSYSVGDRGIPNTEAFF
TRBV7-3,-,-,TRBJ2-1,TGTGCCAGCAGCCTATCGGACTCCACCTACAATGAGCAGTTCTTC,CASSLSDSTYNEQFF
TRBV18,TRBD2,-,TRBJ2-5,TGTGCCAGCTCACTCGGGAGGGAAGAGACCCAGTACTTC,CASSLGREETQYF